Shown below are 31 T cell receptor beta chains from a single sample sequenced in a study of T cells in Graves' hyperthyroidism and ophthalmopathy. Researchers amplified the TCR beta CDR3 regions from RNA transcripts. HTBI primers drove first-round RT-PCR of the TCR CDR3. In TCRdb, the multiplex PCR reads were re-called with MiXCR into one record per CDR3 protein. The sample gives under 350,000 distinct CDR3 sequences, roughly 13% of which show up once; 7.9% is in the top ten. Input material: blood. Receptors were obtained from a middle-aged woman with Graves' hyperthyroidism.

This clonotype came up many times. This chain joins TRBV7-2 and TRBJ2-3; TRBD1 aligns across 8 bases. Per germline, CDR1 SGHTA and CDR2 FQGNSA. The CDR3 loop spans 15 amino acids. With 7 bases clipped from V and 1 base from J, the junction kept 7 bases outside the gene matches. The CDR3 nucleotides read TGTGCCAGCAACAAGGACAGGGCGGGCACAGATACGCAGTATTTT. Translated: CASNKDRAGTDTQYF.

The rearrangement links TRBV12-3 or TRBV12-4 to TRBJ2-3, with D uncertain. V gave up 6 bases and J gave up 6 bases, with 10 bases separating them. The CDR3 consists of 12 residues. The CDR3 reads CASSKDGDTQYF. In DNA, the CDR3 is TGTGCCAGCAGCAAAGACGGGGATACGCAGTATTTT.

The chain recombines TRBV6-1 with TRBJ2-7; 10 bases are shared with TRBD2. The CDR3 length is 23 residues. CDR1 and CDR2 (germline): MNHNS, SASEGT. After removal of 9 bases from V and 3 bases from J, the junction contained 35 bases not matched to a gene. CDR3 nucleotides: TGTGCCAGGGCGGAGGCCCTTAGCGGGAGGTGCCTCGTTGCTCACAAAAAAAACTACGAGCAGTACTTC. It is translated as CARAEALSGRCLVAHKKNYEQYF.

This clonotype has ten or more counts. This sequence joins TRBV5-5 and TRBJ2-1; D is unresolved. CDR1 is SGHKS and CDR2 is YYEKEE in the germline V gene (reference sequence). The CDR3 length is 16 residues. The ends were cut back, 5 bases at V and 0 bases at J, with 15 bases in the middle. DNA of the CDR3: TGTGCCAGCAGATCTCACCTGCAAAGCTCCTACAATGAGCAGTTCTTC. Translating it yields CASRSHLQSSYNEQFF.

In its sample, this clonotype was seen a few times. The CDR3 reads CASSGPNIQYF. CDR3 sequence (DNA): TGTGCCAGCAGTGGACCAAACATTCAGTACTTC. The V call is TRBV2, the J call TRBJ2-4; D is unclear. Trimming took off 4 bases at V and 6 bases at J, with 4 bases between the two ends. The CDR3 is made up of 11 amino acids. Per the germline V gene, CDR1 is SNHLY and CDR2 is FYNNEI.

V usage is TRBV7-9 and J usage is TRBJ2-1; 7 nucleotides line up with TRBD2. CDR1 and CDR2 from the germline V gene are SEHNR and FQNEAQ (reference sequence). The length of the CDR3 is 18 residues. The chain's CDR3 is CAETNSGSGESSYNEQFF. In nucleotides, the CDR3 is TGTGCAGAGACCAATAGCGGGTCCGGCGAGAGCTCCTACAATGAGCAGTTCTTC.

This clonotype came up many times. The chain joins TRBV12-3 or TRBV12-4 to TRBJ1-3; no reliable D call. V lost 3 bases to trimming and J lost 0 bases, with 12 bases between them. CDR3 size: 16 residues. This chain's CDR3 is CASSLRRSHSGNTIYF. For the CDR3, the DNA is TGTGCCAGCAGTTTGCGTCGGAGTCACTCTGGAAACACCATATATTTT.

The rearrangement links TRBV18 to TRBJ2-5; D unresolved. V was shortened by 3 bases and J by 5 bases, with 13 bases between the two germline ends. The germline V gene has CDR1 KGHSH and CDR2 LQKENI. The CDR3 spans 14 residues. The CDR3: CASSPQEARETQYF. DNA for the CDR3: TGTGCCAGCTCACCGCAAGAGGCCCGGGAGACCCAGTACTTC.

The sample holds many counts of this clonotype. The chain combines TRBV15 with TRBJ2-7, with 7 bases matching TRBD1. This CDR3 spans 16 amino acids. Trimming at V came to 3 bases and at J to 2 bases, leaving 10 bases not matched to a gene. Germline CDR1 and CDR2: LNHNV and YYDKDF (reference sequence). The CDR3 region is CATSREGQVATYEQYF. CDR3 in DNA: TGTGCCACCAGCAGGGAAGGACAGGTTGCCACCTACGAGCAGTACTTC.

A few counts support this clonotype. This chain links TRBV10-3 with TRBJ2-2; the D is unclear. The length of the CDR3 is 14 residues. The V end lost 9 bases, the J end lost 4 bases, and 15 bases lay between the germline ends. CDR1 and CDR2 (germline): ENHRY, SYGVKD. CDR3: CAITGRDGTGELFF. The CDR3 nucleotides are TGTGCCATTACCGGAAGGGATGGCACCGGGGAGCTGTTTTTT.

This clonotype was counted between two and nine times. This rearrangement joins TRBV10-3 to TRBJ2-2; D might be TRBD1 or TRBD2, each matching 5 bases. The CDR3 extends over 14 amino acids. The V and J ends lost 7 bases and 0 bases respectively, with 9 bases between them. Per germline, CDR1 ENHRY and CDR2 SYGVKD. CDR3 protein: CAIKGRSNTGELFF. Here the CDR3 DNA reads TGTGCCATCAAGGGACGGTCGAACACCGGGGAGCTGTTTTTT.

This clonotype was counted at least ten times. The chain links TRBV2 to TRBJ2-7; 10 bases match TRBD2. CDR1 is SNHLY, CDR2 FYNNEI, per germline. The length of the CDR3 is 14 residues. V was pared by 7 bases and J by 4 bases, with 7 bases of the junction left unmatched. The CDR3 spells CASIQREGRYEQYF. Here the CDR3 DNA reads TGTGCCAGCATCCAGCGGGAGGGCCGATACGAGCAGTACTTC.

This clonotype was seen just once. V is TRBV15 and J is TRBJ1-1; D might be TRBD1 (5 bases). This CDR3 spans 17 amino acids. The V end lost 3 bases, the J end lost 3 bases, and 20 bases lay between the germline ends. Germline V gene data show CDR1 as LNHNV and CDR2 as YYDKDF (reference sequence). This CDR3 reads CATSRGPVSILDTEAFF. CDR3 sequence (DNA): TGTGCCACCAGCAGGGGACCGGTCAGTATATTAGACACTGAAGCTTTCTTT.

At least ten counts were recorded for this clonotype. The chain joins TRBV27 to TRBJ2-7, with D hard to call. Trimming cost V 6 bases and J 2 bases, with 11 bases left between them. Germline V gene data show CDR1 as MNHEY and CDR2 as SMNVEV (reference sequence). CDR3 length: 13 residues. The CDR3 bases are TGTGCCAGCAGCCCGAACGGCCCCTACGAGCAGTACTTC. Translating gives CASSPNGPYEQYF.

The sample holds a few counts of this clonotype. The rearrangement links TRBV20-1 to TRBJ2-7, with D perhaps TRBD2 (5 bases). The germline CDR1 and CDR2 sequences are DFQATT and SNEGSKA (reference sequence). V dropped 6 bases and J dropped 0 bases, with 21 bases sitting between them. CDR3 size: 16 residues. DNA of the CDR3: TGCAGTGCCAGTAGAGGGAGCGGATACCGCTCCTACGAGCAGTACTTC. This codes for CSASRGSGYRSYEQYF.

CDR3 DNA: TGTGCCAGCAGCTTAGTAGAGGGACAGAGCTCCTACGAGCAGTACTTC. It is translated as CASSLVEGQSSYEQYF. The rearrangement joins TRBV7-9 to TRBJ2-7; 7 bases line up with TRBD1. CDR1 is SEHNR, CDR2 FQNEAQ, per germline (reference sequence). The CDR3 is made up of 16 amino acids. The J segment lost 0 bases and the V segment lost 1 base, leaving 6 bases of the junction unmatched.

This clonotype occurred a few times. V usage is TRBV5-6 and J usage is TRBJ1-6, with 9 bases lining up with TRBD1. The CDR3 length is 14 residues. Germline CDR1 is SGHDT and CDR2 is YYEEEE. The V and J ends lost 4 bases and 10 bases, in that order; junction bases with no gene match: 6. The CDR3 loop reads CASSAYTGGSPLHF. CDR3 nucleotide sequence: TGTGCCAGCAGCGCCTATACAGGGGGCTCACCCCTCCACTTT.

This clonotype showed up many times. The rearrangement joins TRBV6-5 to TRBJ1-5, with TRBD1 as a possible D gene (5 bases). CDR1 is MNHEY and CDR2 is SVGAGI in the germline V gene. The germline V and J ends were trimmed by 2 bases and 1 base, with 6 bases remaining between them. This CDR3 is 14 amino acids long. The DNA for the CDR3 is TGTGCCAGCAGTTACAGGGGAAGCAATCAGCCCCAGCATTTT. This translates into CASSYRGSNQPQHF.

This clonotype was seen at least ten times. This chain connects TRBV30 to TRBJ2-1; D is unclear. Germline lookup yields CDR1 GTSNPN and CDR2 SVGIG (reference sequence). This CDR3 region has 13 residues. The V and J ends lost 5 bases and 2 bases respectively, with 10 bases between them. The CDR3 coding sequence is TGTGCCTGGGACTCGACCGCCTACAATGAGCAGTTCTTC. It codes for CAWDSTAYNEQFF.

This clonotype was counted a few times. The CDR3 DNA follows: TGTGCCAGCAGCCCCGGGACTCCGCGGAATGAGCAGTTCTTC. Translated, it gives CASSPGTPRNEQFF. The rearrangement links TRBV7-3 to TRBJ2-1, with a tentative D call TRBD2 (6 bases). The V gene lost 5 bases and the J gene lost 7 bases, with 15 bases spanning the gap. The CDR3 extends over 14 amino acids. Germline V CDR1 and CDR2: SGHTA, FQGTGA. Together with reference TRBV7-3 and TRBJ2-1, the CDR3 gives the full variable domain: GAGVSQTPSNKVTEKGKYVELRCDPISGHTALYWYRQSLGQGPEFLIYFQGTGAADDSGLPNDRFFAVRPEGSVSTLKIQRTERGDSAVYLCASSPGTPRNEQFFGPGTRLTVL.

This clonotype came up many times. This rearrangement joins TRBV6-2 or TRBV6-3 to TRBJ2-7; a weak D match, TRBD2 (5 bases). The CDR3 is 12 residues long. Germline V gives CDR1 MNHEY, CDR2 SVGEGT. The germline V and J ends were trimmed by 10 bases and 0 bases, with 10 bases remaining between them. The CDR3 DNA reads TGTGCCACCAAGAGGGTCTCCTACGAGCAGTACTTC. Protein sequence: CATKRVSYEQYF.

The V and J genes are TRBV9 and TRBJ2-1, with a possible D match to TRBD2 (6 bases). The CDR3 is 18 amino acids. V was cut by 3 bases and J by 5 bases, with 24 bases left in between. CDR1 is SGDLS and CDR2 is YYNGEE in the germline V gene. The CDR3 DNA is TGTGCCAGCAGCGCGGGCCCTCGGGACGGGAGCTTGCACAATGAGCAGTTCTTC. This codes for CASSAGPRDGSLHNEQFF.

This clonotype was seen at least ten times. This chain joins TRBV27 and TRBJ1-6; D unresolved. The germline V and J ends were trimmed by 3 bases and 7 bases, with 7 bases remaining between them. The germline CDR1 and CDR2 sequences are MNHEY and SMNVEV (reference sequence). The CDR3 runs 13 residues. CDR3 in amino acids: CASSFGMNSPLHF. The CDR3 DNA sequence: TGTGCCAGCAGTTTCGGGATGAATTCACCCCTCCACTTT.

This clonotype came up many times. The rearrangement links TRBV10-2 to TRBJ2-5; 10 positions match TRBD2. Per germline, CDR1 WSHSY and CDR2 SAAADI. V shed 0 bases and J 3 bases; nucleotides not matched to a gene: 4. The CDR3 runs to 16 residues. The CDR3 loop is CASSESTSGPEETQYF. DNA of the CDR3: TGCGCCAGCAGTGAGTCGACTAGCGGGCCAGAAGAGACCCAGTACTTC.

The rearrangement links TRBV7-2 to TRBJ1-3; possibly TRBD1 for D (6 bases). Trimming removed 0 bases from V and 4 bases from J, with 16 bases in between. CDR1 is SGHTA and CDR2 is FQGNSA in the germline V gene. This CDR3 region has 17 residues. The CDR3 here is CASSLAEEGGHGNTIYF. CDR3 sequence (DNA): TGTGCCAGCAGCTTAGCGGAGGAAGGGGGGCACGGAAACACCATATATTTT.

This clonotype was found a few times. This may be a read error, as it is one base from a much larger clone. The chain has TRBV30 and TRBJ1-1; 7 bases agree with TRBD1. V dropped 4 bases and J dropped 6; count of bases not matched to a gene: 5. CDR1 and CDR2 from the germline V gene are GTSNPN and SVGIG (reference sequence). The CDR3 runs to 12 residues. CDR3 in DNA: TGTGCCTGGAAGCCAGGGGGGGCTGAAGCTTTCTTT. This gives the protein CAWKPGGAEAFF.

Comments on this clonotype: A clone one base away is much larger, so this may be a read error. The rearrangement uses TRBV14 and TRBJ2-1, with TRBD2 matching over 12 bases. The germline V gene has CDR1 SGHDN and CDR2 FVKESK. Trimming at V came to 5 bases and at J to 6 bases, leaving 8 bases not matched to a gene. The CDR3 is 16 residues long. The CDR3 DNA sequence: TGTGCCAGCAGCGCCCGCCTAGCGGGAGGGAGCAATGAGCAGTTCTTC. It codes for CASSARLAGGSNEQFF.

This clonotype was seen ten or more times. J is TRBJ2-5 and V is TRBV11-2, with 11 nucleotides matching TRBD2. CDR3 length: 16 amino acids. The V gene's germline CDR1 is SGHAT and CDR2 FQNNGV. The J segment lost 2 bases and the V segment lost 5 bases, leaving 7 bases of the junction unmatched. The CDR3 nucleotides read TGTGCCAGCAGCGCTAGCGGGAGGCCTTTTCAAGAGACCCAGTACTTC. Protein: CASSASGRPFQETQYF.

This clonotype was counted many times. The V gene is TRBV5-1, the J gene TRBJ2-1, with 9 bases matching TRBD2. There are 14 residues in the CDR3. The germline V gene has CDR1 SGHRS and CDR2 YFSETQ. Trimming took 3 bases from V and 7 from J; bases not matched to a gene: 5. The CDR3 is CASSWDSGGNEQFF. The CDR3 DNA follows: TGCGCCAGCAGCTGGGATAGCGGGGGAAATGAGCAGTTCTTC.

This clonotype was observed at least ten times. The chain has TRBV29-1 and TRBJ2-3; TRBD1 or TRBD2 may be the D gene (5 bases each). CDR1 and CDR2 (germline): SQVTM, ANQGSEA. V lost 6 bases and J lost 2, with 21 bases in between. This CDR3 is 16 amino acids long. CDR3 in amino acids: CSVDPPGAANTDTQYF. CDR3 sequence (DNA): TGCAGCGTGGACCCCCCCGGGGCGGCCAACACAGATACGCAGTATTTT.

This clonotype was detected ten times or more. V is TRBV2 and J is TRBJ1-5; D is undetermined. CDR3 length: 14 amino acids. Germline loops: CDR1 SNHLY, CDR2 FYNNEI. Trimming stripped 2 bases from V and 1 base from J, with 6 bases between. The CDR3 DNA reads as TGTGCCAGCAGTGAATCGGACAGCAATCAGCCCCAGCATTTT. Protein: CASSESDSNQPQHF.